The following is a TCR beta chain sequence with its context. The antigen remains undetermined. The study sequenced cultured CD4+ T cell DNA using the Oncomine TCR Beta short-read assay. One entry per CDR3 protein results from TCRdb running MiXCR on the PCR reads. The data contain several thousand distinct CDR3 sequences, around a third of them singletons. This record belongs to a study of vaccination and CD4 T cells after COVID-19. The CDR3 loop spans 14 amino acids. Per the germline V gene, CDR1 is MGHDK and CDR2 is SYGVNS. The ends were cut back, 5 bases at V and 8 bases at J, with 18 bases in the middle. Treatment meaning: roughly nine-day PBMC culture with coronavirus spike peptide pools or control peptides (ViraFEST assay). Gathered ahead of the COVID-19 pandemic (2011-2018) were the CD4+ T cells of the unexposed donor.

Input material: CD4+ T cells from blood, cultured in vitro. This TCR was recovered from a human donor in good health. V usage is TRBV25-1 and J usage is TRBJ1-2; no reliable D call. In nucleotides, the CDR3 is TGTGCCAGCAGTCAAGAACAGAAAGGTCGAGGCTACACCTTC. Translating it yields CASSQEQKGRGYTF.